The T cell receptor (beta chain) under discussion was sequenced for a study of STAT5B mutations in CD4+ large granular lymphocyte leukemia. About the research overall: The CDR3 'QG' motif was associated with a particular HLA allele among healthy donors. Overall study results and limits: No patients shared main leukemic clonotypes, though 20% to 25% appeared at low frequency elsewhere. TRBV06-family usage was enriched in top patient clones (8/27) versus controls (2/35).

Germline V lookup: CDR1 ENHRY, CDR2 SYGVKD. V gave up 10 bases and J gave up 4 bases; unmatched junction bases: 11. The CDR3 runs 15 residues. With respect to this clone: The antigen remains undetermined.

This table comes from immunoSEQ multiplex PCR, and its TCRdb copy is limited to in-frame clones, with some not included. The data contain approximately 23,000 clones, under 80% of them singletons. The sequenced material came from CD4+ T cells from blood buffy coats. The sequence came from a human donor in good health. The chain recombines TRBV10-3 with TRBJ2-3; 10 bases align to TRBD1. The CDR3 DNA reads TGTGCCACGGGCCGGGACAGGGGCCAGTCAGATACGCAGTATTTT. Translated: CATGRDRGQSDTQYF.